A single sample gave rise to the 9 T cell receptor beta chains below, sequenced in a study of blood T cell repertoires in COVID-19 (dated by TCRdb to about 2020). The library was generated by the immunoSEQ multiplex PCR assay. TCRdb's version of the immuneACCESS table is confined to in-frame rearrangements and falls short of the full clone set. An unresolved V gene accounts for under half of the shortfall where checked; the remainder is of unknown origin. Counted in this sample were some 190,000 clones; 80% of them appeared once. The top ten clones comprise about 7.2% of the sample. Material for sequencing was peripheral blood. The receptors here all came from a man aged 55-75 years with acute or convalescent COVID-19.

DNA of the CDR3: TGTGCCAGCAGCCCAGAGAGGACAGGGTACTACGAGCAGTACTTC. Translation gives CASSPERTGYYEQYF. The genes are TRBV7-9 and TRBJ2-7, with 8 positions matching TRBD1. CDR3 size: 15 residues. Germline CDR1 reads SEHNR; CDR2 reads FQNEAQ (reference sequence). The J segment lost 3 bases and the V segment lost 5 bases, leaving 9 bases of the junction unmatched.

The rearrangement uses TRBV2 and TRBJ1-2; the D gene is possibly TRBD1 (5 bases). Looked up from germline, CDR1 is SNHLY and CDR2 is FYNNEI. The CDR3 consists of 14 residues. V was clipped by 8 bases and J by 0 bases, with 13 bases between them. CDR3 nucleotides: TGTGCCAGCGGGAGGGGTAAAGCTAACTATGGCTACACCTTC. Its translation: CASGRGKANYGYTF. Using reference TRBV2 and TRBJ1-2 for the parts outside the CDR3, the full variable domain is EPEVTQTPSHQVTQMGQEVILRCVPISNHLYFYWYRQILGQKVEFLVSFYNNEISEKSEIFDDQFSVERPDGSNFTLKIRSTKLEDSAMYFCASGRGKANYGYTFGSGTRLTVV.

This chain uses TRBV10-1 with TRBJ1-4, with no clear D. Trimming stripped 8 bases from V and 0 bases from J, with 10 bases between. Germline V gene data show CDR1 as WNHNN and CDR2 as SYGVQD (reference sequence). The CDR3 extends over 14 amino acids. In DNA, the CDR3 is TGCGCCAGCGCGGAGCCGGCAACTAATGAAAAACTGTTTTTT. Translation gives CASAEPATNEKLFF.

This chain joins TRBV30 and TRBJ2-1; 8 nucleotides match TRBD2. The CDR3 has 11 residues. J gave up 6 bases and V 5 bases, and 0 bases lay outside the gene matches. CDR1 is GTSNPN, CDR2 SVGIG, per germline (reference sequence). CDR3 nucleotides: TGTGCCTGGGGACTAGCCAATGAGCAGTTCTTC. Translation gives CAWGLANEQFF.

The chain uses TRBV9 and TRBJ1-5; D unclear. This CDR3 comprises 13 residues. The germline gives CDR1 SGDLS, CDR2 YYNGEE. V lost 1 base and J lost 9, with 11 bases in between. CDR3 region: CASSVMPTGPQHF. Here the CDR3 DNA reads TGTGCCAGCAGCGTAATGCCGACGGGGCCCCAGCATTTT.

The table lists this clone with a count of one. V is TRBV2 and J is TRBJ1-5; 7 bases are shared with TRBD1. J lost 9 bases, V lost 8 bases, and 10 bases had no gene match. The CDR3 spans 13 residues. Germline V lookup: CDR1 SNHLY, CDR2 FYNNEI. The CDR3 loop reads CASGQGGLRPQHF. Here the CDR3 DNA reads TGTGCCAGCGGGCAGGGGGGCTTGCGGCCCCAGCATTTT. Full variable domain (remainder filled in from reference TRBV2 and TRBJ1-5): EPEVTQTPSHQVTQMGQEVILRCVPISNHLYFYWYRQILGQKVEFLVSFYNNEISEKSEIFDDQFSVERPDGSNFTLKIRSTKLEDSAMYFCASGQGGLRPQHFGDGTRLSIL.

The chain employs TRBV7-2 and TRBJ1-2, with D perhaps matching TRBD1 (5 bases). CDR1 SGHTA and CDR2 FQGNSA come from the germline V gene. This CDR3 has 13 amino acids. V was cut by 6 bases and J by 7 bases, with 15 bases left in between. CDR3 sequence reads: CASRRTPQGGYTF. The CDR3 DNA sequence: TGTGCCAGCAGACGAACGCCCCAGGGTGGCTACACCTTC.

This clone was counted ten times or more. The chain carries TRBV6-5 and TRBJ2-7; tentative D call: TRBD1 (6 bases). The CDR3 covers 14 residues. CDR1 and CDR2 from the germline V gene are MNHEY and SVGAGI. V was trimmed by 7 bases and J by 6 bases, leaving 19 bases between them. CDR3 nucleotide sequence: TGTGCCAGCAAACCTTATCAGGGGCTGGGCGAGCAGTACTTC. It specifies CASKPYQGLGEQYF.

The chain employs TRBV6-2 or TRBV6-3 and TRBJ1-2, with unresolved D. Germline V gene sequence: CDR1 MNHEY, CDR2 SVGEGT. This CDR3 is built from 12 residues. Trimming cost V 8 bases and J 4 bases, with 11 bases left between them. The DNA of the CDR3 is TGTGCCAGCGGTTTTTATGTCTATGGCTACACCTTC. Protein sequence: CASGFYVYGYTF.